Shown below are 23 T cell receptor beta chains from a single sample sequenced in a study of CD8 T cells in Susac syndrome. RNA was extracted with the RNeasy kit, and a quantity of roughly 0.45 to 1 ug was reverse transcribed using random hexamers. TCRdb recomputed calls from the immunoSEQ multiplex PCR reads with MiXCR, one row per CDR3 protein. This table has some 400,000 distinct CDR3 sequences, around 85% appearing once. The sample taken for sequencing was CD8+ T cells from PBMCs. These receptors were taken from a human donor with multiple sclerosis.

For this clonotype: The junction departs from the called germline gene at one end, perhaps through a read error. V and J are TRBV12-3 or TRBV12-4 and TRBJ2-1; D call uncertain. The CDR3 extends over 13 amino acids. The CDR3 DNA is TGTGCCGGCAGTTTAAACTTCGGGAATGAGCAGTTCTTC. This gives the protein CAGSLNFGNEQFF.

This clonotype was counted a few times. CDR3 DNA sequence: TGTGCCAGCAGTTATAACGACCGCCTCAATCAGCCCCAGCATTTT. It specifies CASSYNDRLNQPQHF. The chain employs TRBV6-2 or TRBV6-3 and TRBJ1-5; D is unresolved. V was cut by 3 bases and J by 3 bases, with 12 bases left in between. From germline, CDR1 is MNHEY and CDR2 SVGEGT. The CDR3 has 15 residues.

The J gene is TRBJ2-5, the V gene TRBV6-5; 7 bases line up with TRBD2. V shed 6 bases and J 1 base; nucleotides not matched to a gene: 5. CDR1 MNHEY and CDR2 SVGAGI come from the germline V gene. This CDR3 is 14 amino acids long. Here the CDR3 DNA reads TGTGCCAGCAGGGGGGGGAAGGGCCAAGAGACCCAGTACTTC. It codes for CASRGGKGQETQYF.

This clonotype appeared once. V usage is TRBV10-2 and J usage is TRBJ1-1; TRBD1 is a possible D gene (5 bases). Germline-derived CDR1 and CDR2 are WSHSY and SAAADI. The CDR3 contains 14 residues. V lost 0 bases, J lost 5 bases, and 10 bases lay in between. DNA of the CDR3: TGCGCCAGCAGTGAGTCGGCAGGGTCGACTGAAGCTTTCTTT. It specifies CASSESAGSTEAFF.

CDR3 nucleotide sequence: TGTGCTAGTGGTTTCACCCGGGGGCAGGTTGGGGACGAGCAGTACTTC. Residues: CASGFTRGQVGDEQYF. The V gene is TRBV12-5, the J gene TRBJ2-7; either TRBD1 or TRBD2 may fit D (6 bases each). V lost 3 bases to trimming and J lost 5 bases, with 20 bases between them. Germline assignment: CDR1 LGHNT and CDR2 FRNRAP. The CDR3 is 16 residues long. Based on the CDR3 plus reference TRBV12-5 and TRBJ2-7, the full variable domain is DARVTQTPRHKVTEMGQEVTMRCQPILGHNTVFWYRQTMMQGLELLAYFRNRAPLDDSGMPKDRFSAEMPDATLATLKIQPSEPRDSAVYFCASGFTRGQVGDEQYFGPGTRLTVT.

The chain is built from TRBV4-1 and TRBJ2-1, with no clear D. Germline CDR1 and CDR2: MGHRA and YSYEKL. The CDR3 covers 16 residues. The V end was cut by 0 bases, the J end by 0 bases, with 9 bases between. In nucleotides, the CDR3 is TGCGCCAGCAGCCAAGATTGGTCTAGCTCCTACAATGAGCAGTTCTTC. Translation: CASSQDWSSSYNEQFF.

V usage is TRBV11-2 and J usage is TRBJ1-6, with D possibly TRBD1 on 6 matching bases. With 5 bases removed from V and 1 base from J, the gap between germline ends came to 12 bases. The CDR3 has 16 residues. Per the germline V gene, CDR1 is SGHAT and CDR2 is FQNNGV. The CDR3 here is CASSPDRSSYNSPLHF. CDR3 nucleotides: TGTGCCAGCAGCCCTGACAGGTCGTCCTATAATTCACCCCTCCACTTT.

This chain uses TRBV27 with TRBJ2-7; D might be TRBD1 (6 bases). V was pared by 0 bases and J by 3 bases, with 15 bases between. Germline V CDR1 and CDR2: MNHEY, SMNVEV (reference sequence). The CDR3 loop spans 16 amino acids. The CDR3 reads CASSLSTGSILYEQYF. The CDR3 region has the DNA TGTGCCAGCAGTTTATCTACAGGGTCTATACTCTACGAGCAGTACTTC.

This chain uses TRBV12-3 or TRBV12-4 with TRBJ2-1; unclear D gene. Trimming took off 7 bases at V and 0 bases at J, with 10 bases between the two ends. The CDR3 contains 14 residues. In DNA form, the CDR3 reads TGTGCCAGCACTCACCTTAGCTCCTACAATGAGCAGTTCTTC. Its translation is CASTHLSSYNEQFF.

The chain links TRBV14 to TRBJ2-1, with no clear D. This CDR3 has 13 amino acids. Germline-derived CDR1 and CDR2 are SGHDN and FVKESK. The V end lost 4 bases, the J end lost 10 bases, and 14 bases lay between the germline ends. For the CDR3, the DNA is TGTGCCAGCAGCCGTGAGAATACGGAGGAGCAGTTCTTC. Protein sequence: CASSRENTEEQFF.

In DNA, the CDR3 is TGTGCCAGCAGCTTGGGGACTAGCTTCCACAATGAGCAGTTCTTC. Translated: CASSLGTSFHNEQFF. The chain joins TRBV7-6 to TRBJ2-1, with 9 positions matching TRBD2. From germline, CDR1 is SGHVS and CDR2 FNYEAQ. Losses at the gene ends were 3 bases for V and 5 bases for J; bases not matched to a gene: 5. CDR3 size: 15 residues.

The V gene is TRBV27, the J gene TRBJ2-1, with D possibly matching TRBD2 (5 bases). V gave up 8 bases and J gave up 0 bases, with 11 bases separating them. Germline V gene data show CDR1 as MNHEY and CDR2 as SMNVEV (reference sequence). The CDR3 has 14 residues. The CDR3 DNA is TGTGCCAGCCGGACTCCGAGCTCCTACAATGAGCAGTTCTTC. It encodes CASRTPSSYNEQFF.

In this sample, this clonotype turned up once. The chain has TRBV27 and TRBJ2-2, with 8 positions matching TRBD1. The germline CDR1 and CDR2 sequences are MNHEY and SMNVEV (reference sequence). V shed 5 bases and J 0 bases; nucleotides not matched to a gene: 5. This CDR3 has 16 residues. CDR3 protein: CASSLQGAPNTGELFF. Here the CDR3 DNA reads TGTGCCAGCAGTCTCCAGGGGGCGCCGAACACCGGGGAGCTGTTTTTT.

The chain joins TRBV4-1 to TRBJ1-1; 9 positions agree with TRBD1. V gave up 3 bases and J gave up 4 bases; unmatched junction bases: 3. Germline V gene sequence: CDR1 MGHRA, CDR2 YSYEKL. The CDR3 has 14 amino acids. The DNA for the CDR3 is TGCGCCAGCAGCCAGCGACAGGGGGTCACTGAAGCTTTCTTT. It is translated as CASSQRQGVTEAFF.

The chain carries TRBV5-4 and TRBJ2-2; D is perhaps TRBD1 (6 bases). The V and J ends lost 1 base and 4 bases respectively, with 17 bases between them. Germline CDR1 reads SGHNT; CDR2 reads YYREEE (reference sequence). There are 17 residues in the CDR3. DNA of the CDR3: TGTGCCAGCAGCTTGCCCCAGGGGAATTTTGGCACCGGGGAGCTGTTTTTT. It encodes CASSLPQGNFGTGELFF.

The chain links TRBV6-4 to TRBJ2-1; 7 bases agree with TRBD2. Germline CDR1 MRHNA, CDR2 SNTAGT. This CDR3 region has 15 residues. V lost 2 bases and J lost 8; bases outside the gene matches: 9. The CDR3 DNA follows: TGTGCCAGCAGTGACCGAAGCGGGAATTCCCATGAGCAGTTCTTC. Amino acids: CASSDRSGNSHEQFF.

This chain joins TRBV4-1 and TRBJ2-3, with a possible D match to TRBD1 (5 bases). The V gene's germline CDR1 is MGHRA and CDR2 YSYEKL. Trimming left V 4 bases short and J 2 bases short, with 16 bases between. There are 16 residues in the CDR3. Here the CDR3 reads CASSLPMDITTDTQYF. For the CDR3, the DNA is TGCGCCAGCAGCCTCCCAATGGACATTACCACAGATACGCAGTATTTT.

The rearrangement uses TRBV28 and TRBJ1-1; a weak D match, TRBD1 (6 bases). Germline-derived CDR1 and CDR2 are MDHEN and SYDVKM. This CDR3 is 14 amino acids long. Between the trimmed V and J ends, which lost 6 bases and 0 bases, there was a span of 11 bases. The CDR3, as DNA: TGTGCCAGCAGGCCTGCAGGGGTGAACACTGAAGCTTTCTTT. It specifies CASRPAGVNTEAFF. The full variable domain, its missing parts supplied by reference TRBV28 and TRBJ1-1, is DVKVTQSSRYLVKRTGEKVFLECVQDMDHENMFWYRQDPGLGLRLIYFSYDVKMKEKGDIPEGYSVSREKKERFSLILESASTNQTSMYLCASRPAGVNTEAFFGQGTRLTVV.

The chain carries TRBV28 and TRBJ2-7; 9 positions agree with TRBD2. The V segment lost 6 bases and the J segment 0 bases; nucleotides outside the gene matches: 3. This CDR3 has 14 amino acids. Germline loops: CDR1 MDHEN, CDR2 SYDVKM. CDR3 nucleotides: TGTGCCAGCAGCGAGCGGGAGGTCTCCTACGAGCAGTACTTC. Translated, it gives CASSEREVSYEQYF. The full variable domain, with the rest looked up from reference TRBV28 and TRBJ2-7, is DVKVTQSSRYLVKRTGEKVFLECVQDMDHENMFWYRQDPGLGLRLIYFSYDVKMKEKGDIPEGYSVSREKKERFSLILESASTNQTSMYLCASSEREVSYEQYFGPGTRLTVT.

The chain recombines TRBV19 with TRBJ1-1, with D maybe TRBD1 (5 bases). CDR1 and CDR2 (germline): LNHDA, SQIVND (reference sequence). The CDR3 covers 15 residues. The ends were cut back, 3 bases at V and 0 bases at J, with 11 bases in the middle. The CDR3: CASSIGGAMNTEAFF. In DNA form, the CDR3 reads TGTGCCAGTAGTATTGGAGGGGCAATGAACACTGAAGCTTTCTTT.

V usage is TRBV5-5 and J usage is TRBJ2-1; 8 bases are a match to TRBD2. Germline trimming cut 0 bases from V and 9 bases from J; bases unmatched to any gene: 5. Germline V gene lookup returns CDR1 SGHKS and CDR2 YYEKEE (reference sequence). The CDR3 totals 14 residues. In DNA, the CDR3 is TGTGCCAGCAGCTTGGGGTTAGCGGGAAGTGAGCAGTTCTTC. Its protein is CASSLGLAGSEQFF.

CDR3 sequence reads: CSVLGTTAYSGANVLTF. For the CDR3, the DNA is TGCAGCGTTTTGGGGACGACAGCTTATTCTGGGGCCAACGTCCTGACTTTC. This sequence joins TRBV29-1 and TRBJ2-6, with D tentatively TRBD1 or TRBD2 (5 bases each). Germline assignment: CDR1 SQVTM and CDR2 ANQGSEA. CDR3 size: 17 residues. V lost 5 bases and J 1 base, leaving 18 bases between the germline ends. Variable domain in full (rest from reference TRBV29-1 and TRBJ2-6): SAVISQKPSRDICQRGTSLTIQCQVDSQVTMMFWYRQQPGQSLTLIATANQGSEATYESGFVIDKFPISRPNLTFSTLTVSNMSPEDSSIYLCSVLGTTAYSGANVLTFGAGSRLTVL.

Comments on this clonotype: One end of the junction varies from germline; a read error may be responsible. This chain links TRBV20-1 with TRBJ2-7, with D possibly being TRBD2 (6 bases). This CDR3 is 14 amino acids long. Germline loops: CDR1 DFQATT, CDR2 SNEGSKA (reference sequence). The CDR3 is CSAKEYTSSHEQYF. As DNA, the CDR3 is TGCAGTGCTAAAGAATATACTAGCTCCCACGAGCAGTACTTC.